These 9 T cell receptor beta chains were sequenced from one sample in a study of T cells in Graves' hyperthyroidism and ophthalmopathy. Researchers took RNA transcripts and amplified the TCR beta CDR3 regions from them. HTBI primers were employed in a first-round RT-PCR of the TCR CDR3. TCRdb itself ran the multiplex PCR reads through MiXCR, one entry per CDR3 protein. This sample has hundreds of thousands of distinct CDR3 sequences, with about 17% found just once. Specimen: blood. The receptors stem from a young woman with Graves' ophthalmopathy.

This clonotype was seen ten or more times. The gene calls are TRBV18 and TRBJ1-5; a possible D gene is TRBD1 (5 bases). CDR1 KGHSH and CDR2 LQKENI come from the germline V gene. V shed 1 base and J shed 6 bases, with 16 bases lying between them. The CDR3 totals 16 residues. Here the CDR3 reads CASSPLRRDYSQPQHF. In DNA form, the CDR3 reads TGTGCCAGCTCACCACTTCGCAGGGATTACAGTCAGCCCCAGCATTTT.

This clonotype occurred many times. V usage is TRBV7-2 and J usage is TRBJ2-2, with TRBD2 identical over 11 bases. Losses at the gene ends were 1 base for V and 4 bases for J; bases not matched to a gene: 5. CDR1 and CDR2 from the germline V gene are SGHTA and FQGNSA. The CDR3 has 17 amino acids. DNA for the CDR3: TGTGCCAGCAGCTTAGGGCCTCTAGCGGGGGGCACCGGGGAGCTGTTTTTT. This sequence encodes CASSLGPLAGGTGELFF.

The chain has TRBV11-2 and TRBJ2-5; 11 positions match TRBD2. The germline V gene encodes CDR1 SGHAT and CDR2 FQNNGV. With 6 bases clipped from V and 0 bases from J, the junction kept 3 bases outside the gene matches. The CDR3 sequence is 15 residues long. CDR3 DNA: TGTGCCAGCAGGATGACTAGCGGGGACCAAGAGACCCAGTACTTC. Protein: CASRMTSGDQETQYF.

The CDR3 loop is CASRSGPNYQPQHF. Written as DNA, the CDR3 is TGTGCCAGCCGCTCCGGGCCTAACTATCAGCCCCAGCATTTT. V and J are TRBV28 and TRBJ1-5; D remains ambiguous. The ends were cut back, 8 bases at V and 5 bases at J, with 16 bases in the middle. This CDR3 contains 14 residues. Germline V CDR1 and CDR2: MDHEN, SYDVKM.

The chain uses TRBV5-4 and TRBJ1-2, with TRBD1 identical over 8 bases. The V segment lost 4 bases and the J segment 7 bases; nucleotides outside the gene matches: 9. CDR1 and CDR2 (germline): SGHNT, YYREEE (reference sequence). This CDR3 has 14 residues. The CDR3 nucleotides read TGTGCCAGCAGCCCCAAGGACAGGGCGCGTGGCTACACCTTC. Its protein is CASSPKDRARGYTF.

The table lists this clonotype with many counts. The chain uses TRBV12-3 or TRBV12-4 and TRBJ1-2, with D hard to call. Deletions cut 5 bases from V and 4 bases from J, with 17 bases between. The CDR3 is 15 residues long. The CDR3 coding sequence is TGTGCCAGCAGTGTTGGGTCCCCCATACTCTATGGCTACACCTTC. Translated, it gives CASSVGSPILYGYTF.

In its sample, this clonotype was seen many times. CDR3 in DNA: TGTGCCAGCAGTGTGGTAGAATACGAGCAGTACTTC. This gives the protein CASSVVEYEQYF. V gene TRBV2 combines with J gene TRBJ2-7; D not resolved. The CDR3 is made up of 12 amino acids. V lost 4 bases to trimming and J lost 4 bases, with 8 bases between them. In germline, CDR1 is SNHLY, CDR2 FYNNEI. Based on the CDR3 plus reference TRBV2 and TRBJ2-7, the full variable domain is EPEVTQTPSHQVTQMGQEVILRCVPISNHLYFYWYRQILGQKVEFLVSFYNNEISEKSEIFDDQFSVERPDGSNFTLKIRSTKLEDSAMYFCASSVVEYEQYFGPGTRLTVT.

This clonotype was counted at least ten times. The chain employs TRBV19 and TRBJ1-2, with a weak D call TRBD1 (6 bases). The germline CDR1 and CDR2 sequences are LNHDA and SQIVND (reference sequence). V was cut by 9 bases and J by 4 bases, with 18 bases left in between. There are 14 residues in the CDR3. The CDR3 DNA follows: TGTGCCAGCCACCACCTGGACAGACCCTATGGCTACACCTTC. This encodes CASHHLDRPYGYTF.

This chain links TRBV19 with TRBJ2-7, with TRBD1 identical over 12 bases. The CDR3 has 15 residues. CDR1 and CDR2 from the germline V gene are LNHDA and SQIVND (reference sequence). After removal of 3 bases from V and 3 bases from J, the junction contained 3 bases not matched to a gene. The CDR3 is CASSIGTGGYYEQYF. The CDR3 DNA reads as TGTGCCAGTAGTATCGGGACAGGGGGCTACTACGAGCAGTACTTC.